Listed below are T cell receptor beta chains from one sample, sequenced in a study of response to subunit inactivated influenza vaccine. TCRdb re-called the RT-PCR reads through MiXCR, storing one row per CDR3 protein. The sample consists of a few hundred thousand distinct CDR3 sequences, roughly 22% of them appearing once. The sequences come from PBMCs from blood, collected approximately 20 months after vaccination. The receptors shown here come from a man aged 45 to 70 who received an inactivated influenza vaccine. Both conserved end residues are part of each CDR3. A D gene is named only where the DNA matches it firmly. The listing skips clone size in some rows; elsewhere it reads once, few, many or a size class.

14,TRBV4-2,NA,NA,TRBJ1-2,CASSQGREYYGYTF,TGTGCCAGCAGCCAAGGGAGGGAGTACTATGGCTACACCTTC
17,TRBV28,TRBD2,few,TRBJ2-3,CASSSVMGLGGADTQYF,TGTGCCAGCAGTTCCGTGATGGGACTAGGTGGGGCAGATACGCAGTATTTT
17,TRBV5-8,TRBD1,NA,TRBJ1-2,CASSFGQGAVGSYGYTF,TGTGCCAGCAGCTTCGGACAGGGGGCTGTCGGGAGCTATGGCTACACCTTC
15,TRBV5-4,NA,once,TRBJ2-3,CASSSEILSTDTQYF,TGTGCCAGCAGCTCGGAGATATTAAGCACAGATACGCAGTATTTT
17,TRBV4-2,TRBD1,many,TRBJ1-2,CASSQGQGAQTLSGYTF,TGTGCCAGCAGCCAAGGACAGGGGGCGCAGACTTTATCTGGCTACACCTTC
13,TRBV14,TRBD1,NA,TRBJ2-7,CASSPRTGSEQYF,TGTGCCAGCAGCCCACGGACAGGGAGCGAGCAGTACTTC
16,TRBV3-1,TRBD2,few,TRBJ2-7,CASSQDRGRAVDEQYF,TGTGCCAGCAGCCAAGATCGCGGGAGGGCCGTCGACGAGCAGTACTTC
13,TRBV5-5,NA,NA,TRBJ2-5,CASSLSPWETQYF,TGTGCCAGCAGCTTGAGTCCCTGGGAGACCCAGTACTTC
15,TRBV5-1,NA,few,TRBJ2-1,CASSNARSSYNEQFF,TGCGCCAGCAGTAACGCAAGGAGCTCCTACAATGAGCAGTTCTTC
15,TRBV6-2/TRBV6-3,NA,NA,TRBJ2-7,CASSYTGYLSYEQYF,TGTGCCAGCAGTTACACAGGGTATTTATCCTACGAGCAGTACTTC
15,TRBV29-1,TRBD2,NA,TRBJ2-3,CSVRSGTSGGDTQYF,TGCAGCGTTCGTTCCGGGACTAGCGGGGGCGATACGCAGTATTTT
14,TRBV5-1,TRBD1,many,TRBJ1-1,CASSSSDRGTEAFF,TGCGCCAGCAGCTCTTCGGACAGGGGTACTGAAGCTTTCTTT
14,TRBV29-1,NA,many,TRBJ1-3,CSVVAGHAGNTIYF,TGCAGCGTTGTTGCAGGACATGCTGGAAACACCATATATTTT
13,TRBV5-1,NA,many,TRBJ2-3,CASSLTNTDTQYF,TGCGCCAGCAGCTTAACCAACACAGATACGCAGTATTTT
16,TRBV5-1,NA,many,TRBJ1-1,CASSLDIVPAGTEAFF,TGCGCCAGCAGCTTGGATATAGTCCCTGCGGGCACTGAAGCTTTCTTT
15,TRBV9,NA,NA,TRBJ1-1,CASSVAGGPNTEAFF,TGTGCCAGCAGCGTAGCCGGGGGGCCGAACACTGAAGCTTTCTTT
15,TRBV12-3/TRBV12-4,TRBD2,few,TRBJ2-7,CASSPHLAALYEQYF,TGTGCCAGCAGCCCTCATCTAGCGGCCCTCTACGAGCAGTACTTC
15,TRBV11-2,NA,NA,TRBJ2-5,CASSHHTSGQETQYF,TGTGCCAGCAGCCATCACACCAGCGGGCAGGAGACCCAGTACTTC
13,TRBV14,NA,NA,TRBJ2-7,CASSRPGTLEQYF,TGTGCCAGCAGCCGACCGGGAACCCTTGAGCAGTACTTC
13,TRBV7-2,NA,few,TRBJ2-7,CASSLGTRYEQYF,TGTGCCAGCAGCTTGGGGACTCGCTACGAGCAGTACTTC
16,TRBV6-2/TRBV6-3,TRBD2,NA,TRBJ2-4,CASSDGGRARRNIQYF,TGTGCCAGCAGTGACGGCGGGAGGGCCCGGAGAAACATTCAGTACTTC
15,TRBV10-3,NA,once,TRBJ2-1,CAISEGVAQYNEQFF,TGTGCCATCAGTGAGGGGGTAGCCCAATACAATGAGCAGTTCTTC
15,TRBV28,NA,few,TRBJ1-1,CASSPRYPLNTEAFF,TGTGCCAGCAGTCCGCGGTACCCCTTGAACACTGAAGCTTTCTTT
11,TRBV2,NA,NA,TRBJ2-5,CASIWDKTQYF,TGTGCCAGCATTTGGGATAAGACCCAGTACTTC
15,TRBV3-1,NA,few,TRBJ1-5,CASSPRGGGLQPQHF,TGTGCCAGCAGCCCCAGGGGAGGGGGTCTTCAGCCCCAGCATTTT
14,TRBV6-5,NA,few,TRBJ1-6,CASSYVDSNSPLHF,TGTGCCAGCAGTTACGTGGACTCGAATTCACCCCTCCACTTT
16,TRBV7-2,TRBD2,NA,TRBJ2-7,CASSLVSGGRTFVQYF,TGTGCCAGCAGCTTAGTCAGCGGGGGGCGGACTTTCGTGCAGTACTTC
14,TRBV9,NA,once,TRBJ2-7,CASSPRGGDYGQYF,TGTGCCAGCAGCCCCCGCGGGGGCGATTACGGGCAGTACTTC
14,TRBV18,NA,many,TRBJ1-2,CASSPPQGYYGYTF,TGTGCCAGCTCACCACCTCAGGGTTACTATGGCTACACCTTC
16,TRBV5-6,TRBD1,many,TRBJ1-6,CASSYWTGGGGSPLHF,TGTGCCAGCAGCTACTGGACAGGGGGAGGTGGCTCACCCCTCCACTTT
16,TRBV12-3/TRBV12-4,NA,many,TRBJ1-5,CASSFAPPGTNQPQHF,TGTGCCAGCAGTTTTGCCCCGCCGGGGACTAATCAGCCCCAGCATTTT
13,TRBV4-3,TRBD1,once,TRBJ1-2,CASGDRTNYGYTF,TGCGCCAGCGGGGACAGAACTAACTATGGCTACACCTTC
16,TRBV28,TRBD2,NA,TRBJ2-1,CASSLIAGGSYNEQFF,TGTGCCAGCAGTTTAATAGCGGGAGGCTCCTACAATGAGCAGTTCTTC
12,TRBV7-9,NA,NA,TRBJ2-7,CASSLVKYEQYF,TGTGCCAGCAGCTTAGTCAAATACGAGCAGTACTTC
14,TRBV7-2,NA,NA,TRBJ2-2,CASSLQGRWTELFF,TGTGCCAGCAGCTTACAGGGGAGGTGGACAGAGCTGTTTTTT
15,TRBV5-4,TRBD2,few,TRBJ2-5,CASSLGLAGEETQYF,TGTGCCAGCAGCTTGGGACTAGCGGGAGAAGAGACCCAGTACTTC
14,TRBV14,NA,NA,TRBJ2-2,CASSQAWRRGELFF,TGTGCCAGCAGCCAAGCTTGGCGGCGGGGGGAGCTGTTTTTT